This T cell receptor (beta chain) was sequenced in a study of T cell clonality in common variable immunodeficiency. Study-wide results and limits: Fewer TCRbeta clones were shared among CVID subjects than controls. Fewer deletions and N-nucleotide insertions were reportedly seen in common variable immunodeficiency TCR beta sequences.

Trimming stripped 6 bases from V and 1 base from J, with 16 bases between. Germline lookup yields CDR1 LNHDA and CDR2 SQIVND (reference sequence). This CDR3 contains 16 residues. As regards this clone: Its matching antigen is unknown. Read sequence stops 3 residues before the CDR3 end, and the germline J gene provides the missing end.

Repertoires were generated with immunoSEQ multiplex PCR, while TCRdb's copy carries only in-frame clones and drops some. This sample has around 14,000 clones, each found more than once. Replacement immunoglobulin had been given to every CVID subject for at least one year. The rearrangement joins TRBV19 to TRBJ1-5; D remains unclear. The origin of this receptor is a human donor with common variable immunodeficiency. The specimen was peripheral blood mononuclear cells. The CDR3 bases that were read are TGTGCCAGTAGCAATAGGTGGCAGGCGAGCAATCAGCCC. Its translation is CASSNRWQASNQP. The entire CDR3 reads CASSNRWQASNQPQHF.